Below, 8 T cell receptor beta chains from the same sample are listed, as sequenced in a study of OX40 agonist ivuxolimab in advanced cancers. The library was generated by the immunoSEQ multiplex PCR assay. TCRdb took over this immuneACCESS table, retaining in-frame rearrangements with V and J assigned. Such tables are incomplete; in checked studies, under half of the missing clones stem from an unresolved V gene, and the remainder is unexplained. The table for this sample lists about 82,000 clones; more than 80% of them were counted only once. The ten largest clones capture 0.2% to 0.25% of the sample. The specimen was CD4+ or CD8+ T cells sorted from blood, collected in a trial of the OX40 agonist ivuxolimab. Receptors were obtained from an adult with an advanced solid tumor such as melanoma, head and neck, liver or kidney cancer.

This chain uses TRBV28 with TRBJ2-5, with D hard to call. V lost 4 bases to trimming and J lost 5 bases, with 5 bases between them. The V gene's germline CDR1 is MDHEN and CDR2 SYDVKM. This CDR3 spans 11 amino acids. The CDR3 coding sequence is TGTGCCAGCAGTTCCCGTGAGACCCAGTACTTC. It encodes CASSSRETQYF. The full variable domain, its missing parts supplied by reference TRBV28 and TRBJ2-5, is DVKVTQSSRYLVKRTGEKVFLECVQDMDHENMFWYRQDPGLGLRLIYFSYDVKMKEKGDIPEGYSVSREKKERFSLILESASTNQTSMYLCASSSRETQYFGPGTRLLVL.

As to this clone: The sample contains more than one DNA sequence encoding this CDR3. V is TRBV7-9 and J is TRBJ2-5; D perhaps matches TRBD2 (5 bases). Trimming took 5 bases from V and 5 from J, leaving 12 bases between them. CDR1 and CDR2 (germline): SEHNR, FQNEAQ (reference sequence). The CDR3 length is 13 residues. CDR3 in DNA: TGTGCCAGCAGCCTCGCCGGCGGGGAGACCCAGTACTTC. Translating it yields CASSLAGGETQYF.

This chain links TRBV5-6 with TRBJ2-7, with D tentatively TRBD1 (5 bases). The CDR3 runs to 12 residues. Deletions cut 3 bases from V and 6 bases from J, with 10 bases between. Germline CDR1 is SGHDT and CDR2 is YYEEEE. CDR3: CASSWGQSEQYV. The CDR3 nucleotides are TGTGCCAGCAGCTGGGGCCAATCCGAGCAGTACGTC.

This sequence joins TRBV10-3 and TRBJ2-5; TRBD1 matches at 7 bases. V dropped 0 bases and J dropped 5; count of bases not matched to a gene: 6. CDR1 and CDR2 from the germline V gene are ENHRY and SYGVKD. This CDR3 comprises 15 residues. CDR3 sequence (DNA): TGTGCCATCAGTGAGTCGGGACAGCCTAGGGAGACCCAGTACTTC. This encodes CAISESGQPRETQYF.

The rearrangement links TRBV14 to TRBJ2-2; 8 bases line up with TRBD2. After removal of 5 bases from V and 0 bases from J, the junction contained 11 bases not matched to a gene. CDR3 length: 18 amino acids. CDR1 is SGHDN, CDR2 FVKESK, per germline. DNA of the CDR3: TGTGCCAGCAGCTTCCGAGCGGGGGCGAGGGCGAACACCGGGGAGCTGTTTTTT. Translation: CASSFRAGARANTGELFF.

The chain employs TRBV18 and TRBJ1-3; D call uncertain. Trimming stripped 5 bases from V and 0 bases from J, with 8 bases between. The germline gives CDR1 KGHSH, CDR2 LQKENI. This CDR3 has 14 residues. CDR3 in amino acids: CASSFDDSGNTIYF. The CDR3 DNA follows: TGTGCCAGCTCATTTGATGACTCTGGAAACACCATATATTTT.

The chain's CDR3 is CASTAGTEGEKLFF. DNA for the CDR3: TGCGCCAGCACCGCCGGGACAGAAGGAGAAAAACTGTTTTTT. The chain combines TRBV10-1 with TRBJ1-4, with TRBD1 matching over 7 bases. From germline, CDR1 is WNHNN and CDR2 SYGVQD (reference sequence). Trimming at V came to 7 bases and at J to 8 bases, leaving 10 bases not matched to a gene. CDR3 length: 14 amino acids.

CDR3 loop: CASSPLVFSYEQYV. CDR3 coding DNA: TGTGCCAGCAGCCCACTAGTGTTCTCCTACGAGCAGTACGTC. This chain connects TRBV28 to TRBJ2-7; D might be TRBD2 (5 bases). CDR1 and CDR2 (germline): MDHEN, SYDVKM. V dropped 6 bases and J dropped 0 bases, with 12 bases sitting between them. CDR3 size: 14 residues.